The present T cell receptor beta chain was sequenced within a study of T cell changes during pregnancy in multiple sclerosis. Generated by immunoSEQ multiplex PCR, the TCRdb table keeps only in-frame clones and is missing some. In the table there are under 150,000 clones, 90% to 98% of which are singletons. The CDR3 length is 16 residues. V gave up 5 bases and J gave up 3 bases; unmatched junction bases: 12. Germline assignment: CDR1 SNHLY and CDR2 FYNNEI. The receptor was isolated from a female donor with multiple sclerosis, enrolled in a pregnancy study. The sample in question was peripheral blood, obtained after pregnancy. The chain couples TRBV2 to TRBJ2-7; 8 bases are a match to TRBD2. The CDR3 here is CASSNRGGTDYYEQYF. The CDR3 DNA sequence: TGTGCCAGCAGTAACCGGGGGGGGACGGACTACTACGAGCAGTACTTC. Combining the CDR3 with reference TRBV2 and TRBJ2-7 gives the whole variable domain EPEVTQTPSHQVTQMGQEVILRCVPISNHLYFYWYRQILGQKVEFLVSFYNNEISEKSEIFDDQFSVERPDGSNFTLKIRSTKLEDSAMYFCASSNRGGTDYYEQYFGPGTRLTVT.